This record concerns one T cell receptor (beta chain) sequence. The entry originates in a study of blood T cell repertoires in COVID-19. Across the study: Italy, Spain and the United States were the sources of the convalescent and acute COVID-19 samples. PBMCs, B-cell-depleted T cells, or T cells provided the cDNA or gDNA that made up the material.

TCRdb's table, derived via immunoSEQ multiplex PCR, lists solely in-frame clones and lacks some. The table shows approximately 240,000 clones, with roughly 80% occurring only once. Germline CDR1 MGHDK, CDR2 SYGVNS. The V and J ends lost 2 bases and 10 bases respectively, with 17 bases between them. This CDR3 has 14 residues. The sequencing sample was made of peripheral blood. The sequence was collected from a woman in her sixties who had recovered from COVID-19. This chain links TRBV25-1 with TRBJ1-1, with unresolved D. The CDR3 spells CASSERGYLWGAFF. The CDR3 region has the DNA TGTGCCAGCAGTGAACGGGGATACCTCTGGGGAGCTTTCTTT.